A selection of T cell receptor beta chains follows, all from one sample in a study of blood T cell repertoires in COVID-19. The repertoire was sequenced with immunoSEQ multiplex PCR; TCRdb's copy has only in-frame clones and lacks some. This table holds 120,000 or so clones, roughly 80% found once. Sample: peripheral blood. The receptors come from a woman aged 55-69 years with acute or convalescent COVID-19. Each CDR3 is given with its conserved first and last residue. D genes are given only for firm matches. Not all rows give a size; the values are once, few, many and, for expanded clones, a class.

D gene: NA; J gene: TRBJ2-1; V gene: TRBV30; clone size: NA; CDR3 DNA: TGTGCCTCCACTCGTGGAGATTCCTACAATGAGCAGTTCTTC; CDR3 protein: CASTRGDSYNEQFF
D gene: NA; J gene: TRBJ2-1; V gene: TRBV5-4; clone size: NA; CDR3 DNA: TGTGCCAGCAGCTCCGAAGCAGGGGCCTACAATGAGCAGTTCTTC; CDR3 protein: CASSSEAGAYNEQFF
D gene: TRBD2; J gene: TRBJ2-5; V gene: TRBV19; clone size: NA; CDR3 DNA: TGTGCCAGTAGTACTCAAAGCGGGGTGGAAGAGACCCAGTACTTC; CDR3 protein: CASSTQSGVEETQYF
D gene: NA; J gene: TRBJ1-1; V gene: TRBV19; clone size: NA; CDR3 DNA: TGTGCCAGTAGTACCGACAGGAGAGGCAACACTGAAGCTTTCTTT; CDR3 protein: CASSTDRRGNTEAFF
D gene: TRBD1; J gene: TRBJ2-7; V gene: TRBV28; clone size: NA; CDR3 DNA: TGTGCCAGCAGTGCGGACAGGGGGCTTTTCGAGCAGTACTTC; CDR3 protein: CASSADRGLFEQYF
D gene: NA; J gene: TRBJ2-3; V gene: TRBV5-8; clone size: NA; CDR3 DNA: TGTGCCAGCAGCGTCCGGAGACAGGAAACTAGCACAGATACGCAGTATTTT; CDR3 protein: CASSVRRQETSTDTQYF
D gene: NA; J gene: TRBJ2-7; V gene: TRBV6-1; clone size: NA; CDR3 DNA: TGTGCCAGCAGTGAATTGTTGTCCACTCCCAGGCGGTACTTC; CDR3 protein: CASSELLSTPRRYF
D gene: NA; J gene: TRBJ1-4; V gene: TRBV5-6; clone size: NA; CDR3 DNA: TGTGCCAGCCGAGGACAGATTAATGAAAAACTGTTTTTT; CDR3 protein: CASRGQINEKLFF
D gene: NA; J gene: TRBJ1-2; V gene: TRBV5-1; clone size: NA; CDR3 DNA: TGCGCCAGCAGCTTTACAGGGCATGGCTACACCTTC; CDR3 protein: CASSFTGHGYTF
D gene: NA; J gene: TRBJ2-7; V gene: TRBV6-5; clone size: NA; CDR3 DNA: TGTGCCAGCAGGAGGGACTTTAGAGATCCCCGGGGGCAGTACTTC; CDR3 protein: CASRRDFRDPRGQYF
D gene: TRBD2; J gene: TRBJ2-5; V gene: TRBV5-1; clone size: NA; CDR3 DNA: TGCGCCAGCAGCCCCGGTAGCGGGGGGGCGCAAGAGACCCAGTACTTC; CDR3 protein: CASSPGSGGAQETQYF
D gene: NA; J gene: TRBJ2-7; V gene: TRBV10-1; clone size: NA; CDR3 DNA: TGCGCCAGCTTAAACAGGGACGAGCAGTACTTC; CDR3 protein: CASLNRDEQYF
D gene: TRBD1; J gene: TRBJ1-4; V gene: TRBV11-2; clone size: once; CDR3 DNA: TGTGCCAGCAGTTCACAGGGGGCCTATGAAAAACTGTTTTTT; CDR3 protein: CASSSQGAYEKLFF
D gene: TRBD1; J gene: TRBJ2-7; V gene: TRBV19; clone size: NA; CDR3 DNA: TGTGCCAGTAGGCGACAGGGAACCTACGAGCAGTACTTC; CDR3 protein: CASRRQGTYEQYF
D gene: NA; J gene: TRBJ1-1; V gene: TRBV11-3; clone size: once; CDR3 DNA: TGTGCCAGCAGCTTACGGGACACTGAAGCTTTCTTT; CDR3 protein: CASSLRDTEAFF
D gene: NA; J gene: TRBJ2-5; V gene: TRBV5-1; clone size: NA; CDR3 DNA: TGCGCCAGCAGCTTAGAAGCGTATTCTCAAGAGACCCAGTACTTC; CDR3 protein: CASSLEAYSQETQYF
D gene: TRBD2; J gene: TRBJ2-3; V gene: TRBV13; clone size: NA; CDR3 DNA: TGTGCCAGCAGCTTGAGAATAGCGGGGGGCGGTCGGGCAGATACGCAGTATTTT; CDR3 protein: CASSLRIAGGGRADTQYF
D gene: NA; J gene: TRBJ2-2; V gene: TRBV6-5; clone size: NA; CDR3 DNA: TGTGCCAGCAGTCTTTTTACTTTGGGGGAGCTGTTTTTT; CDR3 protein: CASSLFTLGELFF
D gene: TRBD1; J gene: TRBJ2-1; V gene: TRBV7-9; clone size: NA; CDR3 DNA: TGTGCCAGCCGATGGGACAGTGCGAATGAGCAGTTCTTC; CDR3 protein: CASRWDSANEQFF
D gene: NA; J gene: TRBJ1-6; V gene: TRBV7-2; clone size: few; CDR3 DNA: TGTGCCAGCAGCGTGCAGGGGCGCAGTTCACCCCTCCACTTT; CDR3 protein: CASSVQGRSSPLHF
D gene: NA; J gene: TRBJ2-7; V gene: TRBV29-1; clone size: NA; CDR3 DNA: TGCAGCGTTGAAAGGGCTAGCGACGAGCAGTACTTC; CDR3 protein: CSVERASDEQYF
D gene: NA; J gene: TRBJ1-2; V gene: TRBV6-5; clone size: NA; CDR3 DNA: TGTGCCAGCAACCAGCCGGGGTACGGCTATGGCTACACCTTC; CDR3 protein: CASNQPGYGYGYTF
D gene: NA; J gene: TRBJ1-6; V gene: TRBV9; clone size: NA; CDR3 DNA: TGTGCCAGCAGCGTAGAGTCGTCCAGGGTAGGTTCACCCCTCCACTTT; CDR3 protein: CASSVESSRVGSPLHF
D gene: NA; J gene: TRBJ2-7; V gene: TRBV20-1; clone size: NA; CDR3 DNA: TGCAGTGCTAGTCACTCAGGGGTCTCCTACGAGCAGTACTTC; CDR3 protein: CSASHSGVSYEQYF
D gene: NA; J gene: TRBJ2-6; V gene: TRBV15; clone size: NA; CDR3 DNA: TGTGCCACCAGCAGAGATGGCCCCAGGGCCTCTGGGGCCAACGTCCTGACTTTC; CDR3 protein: CATSRDGPRASGANVLTF
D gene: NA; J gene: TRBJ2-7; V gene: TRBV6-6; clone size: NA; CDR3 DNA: TGTGCCAGCAGAGCCGACAGAGCCTACGAGCAGTACTTC; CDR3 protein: CASRADRAYEQYF
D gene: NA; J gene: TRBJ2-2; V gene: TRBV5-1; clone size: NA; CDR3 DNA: TGCGCCAGCAGCTTGGGCACAGACACCGGGGAGCTGTTTTTT; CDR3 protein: CASSLGTDTGELFF
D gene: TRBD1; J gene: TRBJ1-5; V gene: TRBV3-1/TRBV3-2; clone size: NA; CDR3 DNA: TGTGCCAGCAGCCAAGACCGGACAGGGCTTTATCAGCCCCAGCATTTT; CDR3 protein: CASSQDRTGLYQPQHF
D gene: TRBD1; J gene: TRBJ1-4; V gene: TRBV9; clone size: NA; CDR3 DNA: TGTGCCAGCAGCCGGACAGGGTCTCCCACTGATGAAAAACTGTTTTTT; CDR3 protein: CASSRTGSPTDEKLFF
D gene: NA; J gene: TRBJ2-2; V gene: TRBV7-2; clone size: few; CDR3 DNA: TGTGCCAGCAGTTTTGGAGGGGGCCGGTCCGGGGAGCTGTTTTTT; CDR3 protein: CASSFGGGRSGELFF
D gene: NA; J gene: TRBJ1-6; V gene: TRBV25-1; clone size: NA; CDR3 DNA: TGTGCCAGCAGGGACACACTTTCACCCCTCCACTTT; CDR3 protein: CASRDTLSPLHF
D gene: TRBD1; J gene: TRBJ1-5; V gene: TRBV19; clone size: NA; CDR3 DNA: TGTGCCAGTAGTAACAGGGGAGATCAGCCCCAGCATTTT; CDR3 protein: CASSNRGDQPQHF
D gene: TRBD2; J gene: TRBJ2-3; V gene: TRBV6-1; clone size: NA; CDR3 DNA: TGTGCCAGCAGTGAAGAACTAGCGGGGAACTCAGATACGCAGTATTTT; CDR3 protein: CASSEELAGNSDTQYF
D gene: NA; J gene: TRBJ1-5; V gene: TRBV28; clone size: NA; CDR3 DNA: TGTGCCAGCAGTCCGAGGGATCAGCCCCAGCATTTT; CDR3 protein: CASSPRDQPQHF
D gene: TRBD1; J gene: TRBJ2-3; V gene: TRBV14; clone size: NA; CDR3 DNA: TGTGCCAGCAGCCATCGCCGTGGGACAGGGGCGGCAGATACGCAGTATTTT; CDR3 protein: CASSHRRGTGAADTQYF
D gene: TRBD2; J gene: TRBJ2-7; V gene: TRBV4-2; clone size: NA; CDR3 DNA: TGTGCCAGCAGCCAAGGCAGCGGGGGTGTAGTCGAGCAGTACTTC; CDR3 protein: CASSQGSGGVVEQYF
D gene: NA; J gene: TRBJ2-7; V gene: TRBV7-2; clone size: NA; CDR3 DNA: TGTGCCAGCAGCTTAGTGGGCAGGGACTCCTACGAGCAGTACTTC; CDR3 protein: CASSLVGRDSYEQYF
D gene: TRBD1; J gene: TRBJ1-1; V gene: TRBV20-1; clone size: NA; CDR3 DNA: TGCAGTGCAAGTAGGACAGGGGGCTTGAACACTGAAGCTTTCTTT; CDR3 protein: CSASRTGGLNTEAFF
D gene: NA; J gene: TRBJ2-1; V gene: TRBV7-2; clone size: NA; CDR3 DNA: TGTGCCAGCAGCTTAGTCCTAGCCCCGAGCTCCTACAATGAGCAGTTCTTC; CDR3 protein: CASSLVLAPSSYNEQFF
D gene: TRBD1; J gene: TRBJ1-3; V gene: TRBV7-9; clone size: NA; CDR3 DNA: TGTGCCAGCAGCTCCCCGACAGGGGGATCTGGAAACACCATATATTTT; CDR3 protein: CASSSPTGGSGNTIYF
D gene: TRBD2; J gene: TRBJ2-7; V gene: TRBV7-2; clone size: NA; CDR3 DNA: TGTGCCAGCAGCTTACTAGCGGGGGCAGAGGGCAATGGGCAGTACTTC; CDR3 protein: CASSLLAGAEGNGQYF
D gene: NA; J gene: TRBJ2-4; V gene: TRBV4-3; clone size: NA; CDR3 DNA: TGCGCCAGCAGCCAAGATCTGGTCACAGGCGATGTTTTAGCCAAAAACATTCAGTACTTC; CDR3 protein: CASSQDLVTGDVLAKNIQYF
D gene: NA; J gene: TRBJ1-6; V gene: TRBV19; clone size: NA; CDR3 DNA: TGTGCCAGTAGACTAGGGGAGGGTGATAATTCACCCCTCCACTTT; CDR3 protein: CASRLGEGDNSPLHF
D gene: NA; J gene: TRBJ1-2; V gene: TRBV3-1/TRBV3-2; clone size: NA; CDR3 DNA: TGTGCCAGCAGCCAGTTCACATCGGGGAACGGCTACACCTTC; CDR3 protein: CASSQFTSGNGYTF
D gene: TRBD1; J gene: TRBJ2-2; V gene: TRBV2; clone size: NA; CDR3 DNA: TGTGCCAGCAGTGAGATGCGACAGGGGAGGACCGGGGAGCTGTTTTTT; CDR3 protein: CASSEMRQGRTGELFF
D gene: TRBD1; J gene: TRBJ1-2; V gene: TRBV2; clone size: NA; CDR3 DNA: TGTGCCAGGTCTCGGGCGACAGGGGACCCCTATGGCTACACCTTC; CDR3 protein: CARSRATGDPYGYTF
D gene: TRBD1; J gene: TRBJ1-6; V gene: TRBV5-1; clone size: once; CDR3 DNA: TGCGCCAGCAGCCCTGACAGGGGGGATAATTCACCCCTCCACTTT; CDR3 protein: CASSPDRGDNSPLHF
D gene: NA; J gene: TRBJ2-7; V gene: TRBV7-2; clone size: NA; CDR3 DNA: TGTGCCAGCAGCTTACAGGGGTCGTCGGCCTACGAGCAGTACTTC; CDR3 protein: CASSLQGSSAYEQYF
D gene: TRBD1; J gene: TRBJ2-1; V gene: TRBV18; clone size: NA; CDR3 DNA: TGTGCCAGCTCACCACCGGGACAGGGTGGATATGAGCAGTTCTTC; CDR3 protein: CASSPPGQGGYEQFF
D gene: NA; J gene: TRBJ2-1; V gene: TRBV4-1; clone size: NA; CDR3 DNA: TGCGCCAGCAGCCTCGGACTCTACGGCCCCAATGAGCAGTTCTTC; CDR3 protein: CASSLGLYGPNEQFF
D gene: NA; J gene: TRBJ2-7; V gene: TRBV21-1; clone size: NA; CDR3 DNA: TGTGCCAGCAGCGCCCCCCAGGGTGGCTACGAGCAGTACTTC; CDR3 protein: CASSAPQGGYEQYF
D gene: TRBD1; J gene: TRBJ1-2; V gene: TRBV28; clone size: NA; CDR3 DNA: TGTGCCAGCAGGCCAGGACAGGGTGACGGCTACACCTTC; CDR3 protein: CASRPGQGDGYTF
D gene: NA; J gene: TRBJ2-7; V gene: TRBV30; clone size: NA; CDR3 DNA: TGTGCCTGGAGGCTGCCGGGATATGCCTACGAGCAGTACTTC; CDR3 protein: CAWRLPGYAYEQYF
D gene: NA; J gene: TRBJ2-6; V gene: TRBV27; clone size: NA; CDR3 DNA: TGTGCCAGCAGTTCCTTTCGGAGGAGTGTTGGGGCCAACGTCCTGACTTTC; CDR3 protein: CASSSFRRSVGANVLTF
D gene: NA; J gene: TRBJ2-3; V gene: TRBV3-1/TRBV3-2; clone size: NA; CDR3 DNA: TGTGCCAGCAGCCAAGATAGGAAGGGACAAAGCACAGATACGCAGTATTTT; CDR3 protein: CASSQDRKGQSTDTQYF
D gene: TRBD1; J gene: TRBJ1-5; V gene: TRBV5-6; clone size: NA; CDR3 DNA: TGTGCCAGCAGCCTAGGGACAGGGAGGAATCAGCCCCAGCATTTT; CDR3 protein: CASSLGTGRNQPQHF
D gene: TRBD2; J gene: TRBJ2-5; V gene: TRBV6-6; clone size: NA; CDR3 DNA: TGTGCCAGCACCAGGACTAGAGACGAGACCCAGTACTTC; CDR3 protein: CASTRTRDETQYF
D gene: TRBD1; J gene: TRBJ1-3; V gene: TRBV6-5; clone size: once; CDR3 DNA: TGTGCCAGCAGTTTGGACAGGGGCTCTGGAAACACCATATATTTT; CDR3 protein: CASSLDRGSGNTIYF
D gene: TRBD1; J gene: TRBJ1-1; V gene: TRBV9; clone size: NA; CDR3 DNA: TGTGCCAGCAGCGTAGAGGGGGCTACGAACACTGAAGCTTTCTTT; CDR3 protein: CASSVEGATNTEAFF